A single sample gave rise to the 22 T cell receptor beta chains below, sequenced in a study of cytomegalovirus exposure and HLA in healthy donors. It was with 60 Vbeta and 13 Jbeta primers that the PCR ran. Using immunoSEQ multiplex PCR, the repertoire was profiled, and TCRdb retains in-frame clones only, with some absent. The sample includes about 140,000 clones, around 81% seen only once; the top ten take around 7%. The sample comprised PBMCs. Receptors were obtained from a man aged 35-49 years in good health and CMV-seropositive.

This clone was detected only once. V usage is TRBV21-1 and J usage is TRBJ1-1. TRBV21-1 is classified as a pseudogene. The CDR3 sequence is 16 residues long. The CDR3 region is CASSNFQGGGNTEAFF. In nucleotides, the CDR3 is TGTGCCAGCAGCAACTTCCAGGGAGGAGGGAACACTGAAGCTTTCTTT.

This sequence joins TRBV29-1 and TRBJ2-5; no definite D call. The CDR3 runs 10 residues. Trimming shortened V by 4 bases and J by 5 bases, and 5 bases separated the two germline ends. The germline gives CDR1 SQVTM, CDR2 ANQGSEA. The CDR3 here is CSVGGETQYF. For the CDR3, the DNA is TGCAGCGTTGGAGGTGAGACCCAGTACTTC.

The gene calls are TRBV11-2 and TRBJ1-4; D is perhaps TRBD1 (6 bases). The CDR3 has 18 residues. Germline V gene lookup returns CDR1 SGHAT and CDR2 FQNNGV. The V end lost 0 bases, the J end lost 6 bases, and 20 bases lay between the germline ends. This CDR3 reads CASSLDMRTGGDYEKLFF. In DNA, the CDR3 is TGTGCCAGCAGCTTAGATATGAGGACGGGGGGCGATTATGAAAAACTGTTTTTT.

The chain uses TRBV7-9 and TRBJ1-1; TRBD1 is a possible D gene (5 bases). Germline V gene sequence: CDR1 SEHNR, CDR2 FQNEAQ (reference sequence). Trimming removed 5 bases at V and 6 bases at J, with 19 bases between. The CDR3 loop spans 15 amino acids. The CDR3 DNA is TGTGCCAGCAGCCATGTCGTGGTGGGGCAAGCTGAAGCTTTCTTT. It yields the protein CASSHVVVGQAEAFF.

The chain combines TRBV18 with TRBJ2-5, with 14 bases lining up with TRBD2. Germline V CDR1 and CDR2: KGHSH, LQKENI. Trimming cost V 3 bases and J 1 base; bases outside gene matches: 13. This CDR3 contains 20 residues. The CDR3 sequence is CASSPPGLAGVLGSQETQYF. In DNA, the CDR3 is TGTGCCAGCTCACCCCCGGGACTAGCGGGAGTGCTGGGCTCCCAAGAGACCCAGTACTTC. The complete variable domain, with remaining parts taken from reference TRBV18 and TRBJ2-5, reads NAGVMQNPRHLVRRRGQEARLRCSPMKGHSHVYWYRQLPEEGLKFMVYLQKENIIDESGMPKERFSAEFPKEGPSILRIQQVVRGDSAAYFCASSPPGLAGVLGSQETQYFGPGTRLLVL.

A remark on this clone: The same CDR3 can be traced to other DNA sequences in this sample. The CDR3 DNA follows: TGTGCCAGAAGCTTGGTGGGGGGACAGGGGCTCCAGCCCCAGCATTTT. This translates into CARSLVGGQGLQPQHF. The chain is built from TRBV5-3 and TRBJ1-5; 10 bases match TRBD1. TRBV5-3 is filed as an ORF, its function uncertain. J was trimmed by 7 bases and V by 0 bases; bases with no gene match: 7. The CDR3 covers 16 residues.

The V and J genes are TRBV7-8 and TRBJ2-2; 7 nucleotides align to TRBD1. Per the germline V gene, CDR1 is SGHVS and CDR2 is FQNEAQ. The CDR3 consists of 16 residues. With V trimmed by 6 bases and J by 5 bases, 12 bases remained unmatched. The CDR3 DNA is TGTGCCAGCAGTCTAGAGGGTCGGACAGGTACCGGGGAGCTGTTTTTT. Translation: CASSLEGRTGTGELFF.

This rearrangement joins TRBV4-2 to TRBJ2-3; 7 positions agree with TRBD2. J lost 10 bases, V lost 1 base, and 5 bases had no gene match. Germline assignment: CDR1 LGHNA and CDR2 YNFKEQ. CDR3 length equals 13 residues. CDR3 amino acids: CASSQAGGGSQYF. As DNA, the CDR3 is TGTGCCAGCAGCCAAGCGGGGGGAGGATCGCAGTATTTT.

V gene TRBV4-2 combines with J gene TRBJ1-1, with 7 bases lining up with TRBD1. Germline CDR1 reads LGHNA; CDR2 reads YNFKEQ. With 1 base clipped from V and 2 bases from J, the junction kept 4 bases outside the gene matches. The CDR3 is 15 residues long. CDR3 sequence (DNA): TGTGCCAGCAGCCAAGCTGGGACAGTTAACACTGAAGCTTTCTTT. It is translated as CASSQAGTVNTEAFF.

V usage is TRBV6-5 and J usage is TRBJ2-1; the D gene is possibly TRBD2 (6 bases). CDR1 and CDR2 from the germline V gene are MNHEY and SVGAGI. Trimming cost V 7 bases and J 8 bases, with 21 bases left between them. The CDR3 contains 15 residues. The CDR3 DNA follows: TGTGCCAGCATCCCCGAGGTGGGGGGAGAACATGAGCAGTTCTTC. Amino acid sequence: CASIPEVGGEHEQFF.

The chain uses TRBV6-1 and TRBJ2-1; the match to TRBD2 covers 10 bases. The CDR3 is 15 residues long. Germline V CDR1 and CDR2: MNHNS, SASEGT. The J segment lost 8 bases and the V segment lost 5 bases, leaving 9 bases of the junction unmatched. The CDR3 coding sequence is TGTGCCAGCAGTTCAGCGGGAGGGCCCTTCGATGAGCAGTTCTTC. It is translated as CASSSAGGPFDEQFF.

The gene calls are TRBV18 and TRBJ1-4; tentatively, D is TRBD1 (5 bases). Per germline, CDR1 KGHSH and CDR2 LQKENI. Trimming took off 3 bases at V and 2 bases at J, with 13 bases between the two ends. The CDR3 sequence is 16 residues long. CDR3 nucleotides: TGTGCCAGCTCACCTGGCAGGGCTTGGACTAATGAAAAACTGTTTTTT. Translation: CASSPGRAWTNEKLFF.

The V gene is TRBV7-9, the J gene TRBJ1-1; 9 positions match TRBD1. The CDR3 has 15 residues. Trimming at V came to 5 bases and at J to 6 bases, leaving 10 bases not matched to a gene. Germline lookup yields CDR1 SEHNR and CDR2 FQNEAQ (reference sequence). CDR3 sequence: CASSPRDREVPEAFF. The DNA of the CDR3 is TGTGCCAGCAGCCCCCGGGACAGGGAGGTCCCTGAAGCTTTCTTT.

V gene TRBV7-2 combines with J gene TRBJ2-7; perhaps TRBD2 as D (6 bases). V lost 5 bases and J 2 bases, leaving 10 bases between the germline ends. The CDR3 is 13 amino acids. Germline loops: CDR1 SGHTA, CDR2 FQGNSA. CDR3 DNA: TGTGCCAGCAGCCCCGGGAGAGCCTACGAGCAGTACTTC. Its translation: CASSPGRAYEQYF.

In the case of this clone: In the same sample, other DNA sequences code for this CDR3. This rearrangement joins TRBV19 to TRBJ1-1; 7 bases are a match to TRBD1. V lost 4 bases to trimming and J lost 4 bases; unmatched junction nucleotides: 3. From germline, CDR1 is LNHDA and CDR2 SQIVND (reference sequence). This CDR3 is built from 13 residues. The DNA of the CDR3 is TGTGCCAGTAGTACCGGGACAGCCACTGAAGCTTTCTTT. Translated: CASSTGTATEAFF.

This sequence joins TRBV7-6 and TRBJ1-4; TRBD1 matches at 8 bases. Looked up from germline, CDR1 is SGHVS and CDR2 is FNYEAQ. The CDR3 is 17 amino acids. The J segment lost 2 bases and the V segment lost 1 base, leaving 6 bases of the junction unmatched. CDR3 sequence reads: CASSLGTGRGTNEKLFF. For the CDR3, the DNA is TGTGCCAGCAGCTTAGGGACAGGGCGCGGGACTAATGAAAAACTGTTTTTT.

The chain links TRBV2 to TRBJ1-5, with 8 bases fitting TRBD1. The CDR3 is made up of 14 amino acids. With 7 bases clipped from V and 1 base from J, the junction kept 3 bases outside the gene matches. The germline CDR1 and CDR2 sequences are SNHLY and FYNNEI. CDR3 sequence reads: CASKTGGSNQPQHF. DNA of the CDR3: TGTGCCAGCAAAACAGGGGGAAGCAATCAGCCCCAGCATTTT. Variable domain in full (rest from reference TRBV2 and TRBJ1-5): EPEVTQTPSHQVTQMGQEVILRCVPISNHLYFYWYRQILGQKVEFLVSFYNNEISEKSEIFDDQFSVERPDGSNFTLKIRSTKLEDSAMYFCASKTGGSNQPQHFGDGTRLSIL.

The chain employs TRBV11-2 and TRBJ2-5; D might be TRBD1 (6 bases). The tail of the sequence fits TRBJ2-7 better, so the J call may be wrong. Per the germline V gene, CDR1 is SGHAT and CDR2 is FQNNGV. This CDR3 contains 14 residues. This CDR3 is CASSLAQGSYEQYF. In nucleotides, the CDR3 is TGTGCCAGCAGCTTAGCACAGGGTTCCTACGAGCAGTACTTC.

The CDR3 here is CASSLTGSTEAFF. The CDR3 nucleotides read TGCGCCAGCAGCCTGACAGGGAGCACTGAAGCTTTCTTT. This chain connects TRBV4-1 to TRBJ1-1; 7 bases match TRBD1. Germline trimming cut 4 bases from V and 4 bases from J; bases unmatched to any gene: 3. The V gene's germline CDR1 is MGHRA and CDR2 YSYEKL. The CDR3 loop spans 13 amino acids.

V and J are TRBV5-1 and TRBJ1-4; 12 bases line up with TRBD1. The length of the CDR3 is 15 residues. Losses at the gene ends were 4 bases for V and 8 bases for J; bases not matched to a gene: 6. Germline lookup yields CDR1 SGHRS and CDR2 YFSETQ. The CDR3 spells CASSATGTGGEKLFF. The CDR3 nucleotides read TGCGCCAGCAGCGCCACCGGGACAGGGGGCGAAAAACTGTTTTTT.

CDR3 loop: CASSGRQGKNSPLHF. The CDR3 DNA reads TGTGCCAGCAGCGGACGACAGGGGAAGAACTCACCCCTCCACTTT. The V call is TRBV9, the J call TRBJ1-6; 8 bases are shared with TRBD1. CDR1 and CDR2 (germline): SGDLS, YYNGEE. The V and J ends lost 3 bases and 10 bases, in that order; junction bases with no gene match: 9. CDR3 length: 15 amino acids.

J is TRBJ1-5 and V is TRBV18; TRBD1 aligns across 7 bases. Germline trimming cut 3 bases from V and 0 bases from J; bases unmatched to any gene: 8. Per the germline V gene, CDR1 is KGHSH and CDR2 is LQKENI. CDR3 length: 17 residues. CDR3 DNA sequence: TGTGCCAGCTCACCCGGGACAGTCATAAGTAGCAATCAGCCCCAGCATTTT. The encoded protein is CASSPGTVISSNQPQHF.